The next 5 T cell receptor beta chains were all read from a single sample in a study of cytomegalovirus exposure and HLA in healthy donors. Primers for the PCR totalled 60 Vbeta and 13 Jbeta. Clones were sequenced by immunoSEQ multiplex PCR, and TCRdb holds only the in-frame ones, with some missing. Here the sample spans 60,000 to 85,000 clones, roughly 81% being singletons. The sequenced sample consisted of PBMCs. All receptors come from a human donor in good health.

The J gene is TRBJ2-1, the V gene TRBV19; 10 bases match TRBD2. CDR1 is LNHDA and CDR2 is SQIVND in the germline V gene (reference sequence). There are 17 residues in the CDR3. Trimming at V came to 3 bases and at J to 2 bases, leaving 7 bases not matched to a gene. The CDR3 is CASSINGLAVAYNEQFF. CDR3 nucleotide sequence: TGTGCCAGTAGTATCAACGGACTAGCGGTGGCCTACAATGAGCAGTTCTTC.

This chain joins TRBV7-3 and TRBJ2-1, with TRBD2 as a possible D gene (6 bases). From germline, CDR1 is SGHTA and CDR2 FQGTGA. The CDR3 has 16 amino acids. Trimming removed 2 bases from V and 5 bases from J, with 16 bases in between. CDR3 nucleotide sequence: TGTGCCAGCAGCTTAGGCGGGGTAGGGATCAACAATGAGCAGTTCTTC. It translates to CASSLGGVGINNEQFF.

The rearrangement uses TRBV25-1 and TRBJ2-7; 10 nucleotides line up with TRBD1. The CDR3 extends over 15 amino acids. The V gene's germline CDR1 is MGHDK and CDR2 SYGVNS. Losses at the gene ends were 2 bases for V and 4 bases for J; bases not matched to a gene: 5. The CDR3 DNA sequence: TGTGCCAGCAGTGAAAGCCGGGACAGGGGATACGAGCAGTACTTC. This translates into CASSESRDRGYEQYF.

The V call is TRBV19, the J call TRBJ2-5, with 7 bases identical to TRBD1. Losses at the gene ends were 0 bases for V and 3 bases for J; bases not matched to a gene: 4. CDR3 length: 15 residues. In germline, CDR1 is LNHDA, CDR2 SQIVND (reference sequence). CDR3 region: CASSIDPGTEETQYF. The CDR3 DNA is TGTGCCAGTAGTATAGACCCCGGGACAGAAGAGACCCAGTACTTC.

V gene TRBV30 combines with J gene TRBJ2-3; the D gene is possibly TRBD1 (5 bases). From germline, CDR1 is GTSNPN and CDR2 SVGIG (reference sequence). This CDR3 comprises 14 residues. Trimming took 1 base from V and 3 from J, leaving 11 bases between them. As DNA, the CDR3 is TGTGCCTGGAGTGCAGGGCTTTCAACAGATACGCAGTATTTT. It translates to CAWSAGLSTDTQYF.